This T cell receptor beta chain was found in a study of cytomegalovirus exposure and HLA in healthy donors. For this clone: Antigen specificity is unknown.

The CDR3 spans 15 residues. From germline, CDR1 is SGHNT and CDR2 YYREEE (reference sequence). J gave up 6 bases and V 3 bases, and 9 bases lay outside the gene matches. Findings and limits, study-wide: The authors listed 150 to 200 TCR beta chains as cytomegalovirus-associated. Some V segments, including TRBV6-2 and TRBV6-3, were excluded as indistinguishable. In a later analysis, HLA-C alleles had the fewest associated TCRs, DRB1 alleles the most. Later on, analysis showed that most CMV-associated TCR beta chains appeared to be HLA-restricted.

60 Vbeta and 13 Jbeta primers were used in PCR. Libraries were prepared by immunoSEQ multiplex PCR; TCRdb keeps only in-frame clonotypes and omits some of them. Among some 70,000 clones listed, 70% to 80% were seen once. Sample: PBMCs. This sequence was found in a man younger than 30 in good health and CMV-seropositive. The J gene is TRBJ2-1, the V gene TRBV5-4, with 7 nucleotides matching TRBD2. In DNA form, the CDR3 reads TGTGCCAGCAGCTACCTACTCGGGAGGAGCAATGAGCAGTTCTTC. It translates to CASSYLLGRSNEQFF.